This TCR beta chain emerged from a study of blood T cell repertoires in COVID-19. Study at large: Acute and convalescent COVID-19 specimens originated in the United States, Italy and Spain. Sources were T cells, B-cell-depleted T cells, or PBMCs; the material itself was cDNA or gDNA.

Original methodology: Amplification of reference gene primers was used by the study to estimate nucleated cell counts. Method: immunoSEQ multiplex PCR; TCRdb's copy keeps in-frame clones and lacks some. V, J and clone size derive from that table, while D and trimming were established from the DNA sequence. The table records approximately 49,000 clones, 81% of them present only once. A Seattle source enrolled patients during active infection and followed them longitudinally. The CDR3 covers 17 residues. CDR1 is LNHDA, CDR2 SQIVND, per germline (reference sequence). The ends were cut back, 8 bases at V and 0 bases at J, with 20 bases in the middle.

This receptor was taken from an elderly woman with COVID-19, enrolled during active disease. The rearrangement uses TRBV19 and TRBJ2-4, with D tentatively TRBD2 (6 bases). The sequencing sample was made of peripheral blood. As DNA, the CDR3 is TGTGCCAGTCTTCCAGGCGGGACCGGGATAGCCAAAAACATTCAGTACTTC. Amino acid sequence: CASLPGGTGIAKNIQYF.